One sample yielded the 28 T cell receptor beta chains listed below, sequenced in a study of response to subunit inactivated influenza vaccine. TCRdb processed the RT-PCR reads anew with MiXCR; each CDR3 protein has one entry. The table lists 860,000 or so distinct CDR3 sequences, approximately 22% of them singletons. Sequencing was performed on PBMCs from blood, taken 5 days after vaccination. The receptors derive from a man in his fifties or sixties who received an inactivated influenza vaccine.

This clonotype was counted only a few times. The chain uses TRBV27 and TRBJ1-5; a weak D match, TRBD1 (6 bases). CDR1 and CDR2 (germline): MNHEY, SMNVEV (reference sequence). V lost 6 bases to trimming and J lost 0 bases, with 12 bases between them. This CDR3 has 15 residues. For the CDR3, the DNA is TGTGCCAGCAGATCCGGGACAAATAGCAATCAGCCCCAGCATTTT. It is translated as CASRSGTNSNQPQHF.

This clonotype was seen a few times. This sequence joins TRBV6-1 and TRBJ1-6; D call uncertain. Trimming shortened V by 4 bases and J by 7 bases, and 14 bases separated the two germline ends. This CDR3 region has 15 residues. Germline loops: CDR1 MNHNS, CDR2 SASEGT. This chain's CDR3 is CASSGLGLTNSPLHF. The CDR3 DNA is TGTGCCAGCAGTGGCCTGGGGTTAACGAATTCACCCCTCCACTTT.

The chain combines TRBV5-6 with TRBJ2-2; 12 bases align to TRBD2. The V and J ends lost 3 bases and 5 bases, in that order; junction bases with no gene match: 8. This CDR3 contains 17 residues. CDR1 is SGHDT, CDR2 YYEEEE, per germline. CDR3: CASSYLPGLAGTGELFF. The CDR3 DNA reads as TGTGCCAGCAGCTACCTACCGGGACTAGCGGGTACCGGGGAGCTGTTTTTT. The entire variable domain, with the rest obtained from reference TRBV5-6 and TRBJ2-2, is as follows: DAGVTQSPTHLIKTRGQQVTLRCSPKSGHDTVSWYQQALGQGPQFIFQYYEEEERQRGNFPDRFSGHQFPNYSSELNVNALLLGDSALYLCASSYLPGLAGTGELFFGEGSRLTVL.

The genes are TRBV30 and TRBJ2-1; 13 bases agree with TRBD2. The trim removed 2 bases at V and 8 bases at J, leaving 9 bases unmatched. The CDR3 runs 16 residues. In germline, CDR1 is GTSNPN, CDR2 SVGIG (reference sequence). The CDR3: CAWSPTSGRAFDEQFF. CDR3 sequence (DNA): TGTGCCTGGAGTCCTACTAGCGGGAGGGCTTTCGATGAGCAGTTCTTC. Together with reference TRBV30 and TRBJ2-1, the CDR3 gives the full variable domain: SQTIHQWPATLVQPVGSPLSLECTVEGTSNPNLYWYRQAAGRGLQLLFYSVGIGQISSEVPQNLSASRPQDRQFILSSKKLLLSDSGFYLCAWSPTSGRAFDEQFFGPGTRLTVL.

The chain couples TRBV7-2 to TRBJ2-1; 10 nucleotides agree with TRBD2. The V gene's germline CDR1 is SGHTA and CDR2 FQGNSA. The CDR3 sequence is 17 residues long. The trim removed 1 base at V and 7 bases at J, leaving 10 bases unmatched. CDR3 residues: CASSLVFGLAGENEQFF. CDR3 sequence (DNA): TGTGCCAGCAGCTTAGTTTTTGGGCTAGCGGGAGAAAATGAGCAGTTCTTC.

The chain recombines TRBV7-9 with TRBJ2-7; unclear D gene. V was clipped by 3 bases and J by 2 bases, with 8 bases between them. This CDR3 has 13 residues. Germline V gene data show CDR1 as SEHNR and CDR2 as FQNEAQ (reference sequence). CDR3 sequence: CASSFTATYEQYF. DNA for the CDR3: TGTGCCAGCAGCTTCACAGCTACCTACGAGCAGTACTTC.

The sample holds a few counts of this clonotype. The genes are TRBV5-6 and TRBJ2-5; TRBD2 matches 8 bases. CDR1 is SGHDT, CDR2 YYEEEE, per germline. The CDR3 consists of 14 residues. V gave up 3 bases and J gave up 3 bases; unmatched junction bases: 4. CDR3 loop: CASSSISGKETQYF. The CDR3 nucleotides are TGTGCCAGCAGCTCTATTAGCGGGAAAGAGACCCAGTACTTC.

This chain joins TRBV6-4 and TRBJ2-7; D is unresolved. Germline V gene lookup returns CDR1 MRHNA and CDR2 SNTAGT. Trimming took off 6 bases at V and 3 bases at J, with 12 bases between the two ends. The CDR3 runs 13 residues. CDR3: CASSPDGIYEQYF. CDR3 coding DNA: TGTGCCAGCAGCCCGGACGGTATCTACGAGCAGTACTTC.

This clonotype showed up just a few times. The CDR3 reads CASSQIPGPQDTQYF. CDR3 sequence (DNA): TGCGCCAGCAGCCAAATCCCGGGACCCCAAGATACGCAGTATTTT. This rearrangement joins TRBV5-1 to TRBJ2-3; D may match TRBD1 or TRBD2 (5 bases each). The CDR3 extends over 15 amino acids. The V end was cut by 4 bases, the J end by 5 bases, with 17 bases between. The germline gives CDR1 SGHRS, CDR2 YFSETQ.

The chain uses TRBV15 and TRBJ2-1, with D hard to call. V was clipped by 3 bases and J by 0 bases, with 12 bases between them. The germline V gene has CDR1 LNHNV and CDR2 YYDKDF (reference sequence). This CDR3 has 16 amino acids. The CDR3 sequence is CATSRPGRSSYNEQFF. CDR3 sequence (DNA): TGTGCCACCAGCAGGCCGGGTCGTAGCTCCTACAATGAGCAGTTCTTC.

This chain uses TRBV15 with TRBJ2-3; D gene uncertain. CDR1 is LNHNV and CDR2 is YYDKDF in the germline V gene (reference sequence). V was clipped by 2 bases and J by 2 bases, with 11 bases between them. The CDR3 has 15 residues. CDR3 protein: CATSRIRQATDTQYF. Written as DNA, the CDR3 is TGTGCCACCAGCAGAATCCGACAAGCCACAGATACGCAGTATTTT.

This clonotype was recorded a few times. The chain uses TRBV7-9 and TRBJ2-1; D may be TRBD1 or TRBD2 (5 bases each). Germline-derived CDR1 and CDR2 are SEHNR and FQNEAQ (reference sequence). The V and J ends lost 1 base and 10 bases respectively, with 17 bases between them. The CDR3 extends over 15 amino acids. For the CDR3, the DNA is TGTGCCAGCAGCTTAGTAGGGACCACTACCGAAGAGCAGTTCTTC. Translation: CASSLVGTTTEEQFF.

There are a few counts of this clonotype. J is TRBJ2-3 and V is TRBV20-1, with D perhaps matching TRBD1 (6 bases). With 7 bases removed from V and 5 bases from J, the gap between germline ends came to 13 bases. CDR3 length: 12 residues. Germline CDR1 is DFQATT and CDR2 is SNEGSKA (reference sequence). The chain's CDR3 is CSGATRGDTQYF. DNA of the CDR3: TGCAGTGGAGCTACCAGGGGAGATACGCAGTATTTT.

This clonotype was counted a few times. A read error may account for a junction end that differs from germline. The V call is TRBV3-1, the J call TRBJ2-4, with D tentatively TRBD1 (6 bases). Germline lookup yields CDR1 LGHDT and CDR2 YNNKEL (reference sequence). CDR3 length: 13 amino acids. The CDR3 DNA is TGTGCCAGCAGCCCGCAGGGGACATTTCCTTTGGACTTC. Its protein is CASSPQGTFPLDF.

This rearrangement joins TRBV6-1 to TRBJ2-7, with 10 bases lining up with TRBD1. V was clipped by 6 bases and J by 6 bases; unmatched bases: 11. Germline V gives CDR1 MNHNS, CDR2 SASEGT. There are 15 residues in the CDR3. The CDR3 region has the DNA TGTGCCAGCAGATTTACCGGGACAGGGGCGACCGAGCAGTACTTC. It translates to CASRFTGTGATEQYF.

The chain links TRBV7-9 to TRBJ2-1, with 8 bases that match TRBD2. CDR1 and CDR2 (germline): SEHNR, FQNEAQ (reference sequence). The CDR3 has 13 residues. Trimming cost V 8 bases and J 7 bases; bases outside gene matches: 7. The CDR3 loop reads CASQAGVGNEQFF. Written as DNA, the CDR3 is TGTGCCAGCCAAGCGGGAGTAGGTAATGAGCAGTTCTTC.

This rearrangement joins TRBV5-5 to TRBJ2-5, with a tentative D call TRBD1 (6 bases). This CDR3 is built from 17 residues. The germline V gene encodes CDR1 SGHKS and CDR2 YYEKEE (reference sequence). The V and J ends lost 0 bases and 3 bases respectively, with 18 bases between them. CDR3 amino acids: CASSLDKKKWTEETQYF. The CDR3 coding sequence is TGTGCCAGCAGCTTGGACAAGAAGAAATGGACAGAAGAGACCCAGTACTTC.

The chain couples TRBV6-1 to TRBJ2-5; the match to TRBD2 covers 7 bases. The V and J ends lost 6 bases and 2 bases, in that order; junction bases with no gene match: 12. The CDR3 covers 16 residues. Germline loops: CDR1 MNHNS, CDR2 SASEGT. CDR3 DNA: TGTGCCAGCAGCCAGTCCCCCGGGGAGGGGCAAGAGACCCAGTACTTC. Protein sequence: CASSQSPGEGQETQYF.

The rearrangement uses TRBV7-9 and TRBJ2-1; TRBD1 aligns across 8 bases. J lost 5 bases, V lost 5 bases, and 11 bases had no gene match. Germline V gene lookup returns CDR1 SEHNR and CDR2 FQNEAQ (reference sequence). The CDR3 sequence is 16 residues long. CDR3 in DNA: TGTGCCAGCAGCCTCAATACAGGGACAGGTAACAATGAGCAGTTCTTC. This codes for CASSLNTGTGNNEQFF.

The V gene is TRBV9, the J gene TRBJ2-3; D may correspond to TRBD1 or TRBD2 (7 bases each). Germline V CDR1 and CDR2: SGDLS, YYNGEE. The CDR3 length is 15 residues. V lost 8 bases to trimming and J lost 4 bases, with 20 bases between them. CDR3: CARSQGGFGADTQYF. CDR3 coding DNA: TGTGCCAGATCCCAGGGGGGGTTTGGCGCAGATACGCAGTATTTT.

The CDR3 DNA reads TGTGCCAGCTCACCACCGATGCGCCCCGGGGAGGGTACGCAGTATTTT. Translated: CASSPPMRPGEGTQYF. The chain uses TRBV18 and TRBJ2-3; 7 bases agree with TRBD2. Germline values: CDR1 KGHSH, CDR2 LQKENI. Unmatched junction bases numbered 11, after V lost 0 bases and J lost 8 bases. The CDR3 runs to 16 residues.

The table lists this clonotype with a few counts. The CDR3 spells CASSPIGAVQETQYF. The CDR3 region has the DNA TGTGCCAGCAGCCCGATCGGTGCGGTCCAAGAGACCCAGTACTTC. The chain links TRBV9 to TRBJ2-5; D unclear. This CDR3 region has 15 residues. The V gene lost 4 bases and the J gene lost 1 base, with 14 bases spanning the gap. Germline lookup yields CDR1 SGDLS and CDR2 YYNGEE.

This clonotype has just a few counts. This sequence joins TRBV7-9 and TRBJ2-7, with 9 nucleotides matching TRBD1. V lost 5 bases, J lost 5 bases, and 10 bases stayed unmatched. The CDR3 runs to 15 residues. The V gene's germline CDR1 is SEHNR and CDR2 FQNEAQ (reference sequence). The CDR3 bases are TGTGCCAGCAGCATACAGGGGGCTACTCTCCACGAGCAGTACTTC. Translating gives CASSIQGATLHEQYF.

This clonotype occurred a few times. J is TRBJ2-1 and V is TRBV3-1, with D possibly being TRBD2 (6 bases). V was cut by 1 base and J by 8 bases, with 12 bases left in between. The CDR3 is made up of 14 amino acids. Per the germline V gene, CDR1 is LGHDT and CDR2 is YNNKEL (reference sequence). CDR3 loop: CASSQATSFYEQFF. DNA for the CDR3: TGTGCCAGCAGCCAAGCGACTAGTTTCTATGAGCAGTTCTTC.

CDR3 protein: CSVDLMTVTDTQYF. The CDR3 nucleotides read TGCAGCGTTGATTTAATGACAGTCACAGATACGCAGTATTTT. The chain uses TRBV29-1 and TRBJ2-3, with a possible D match to TRBD1 (5 bases). CDR1 is SQVTM, CDR2 ANQGSEA, per germline. The ends were cut back, 3 bases at V and 2 bases at J, with 12 bases in the middle. The CDR3 consists of 14 residues.

V usage is TRBV5-1 and J usage is TRBJ2-1; D uncertain. Germline V CDR1 and CDR2: SGHRS, YFSETQ. Trimming took off 0 bases at V and 7 bases at J, with 14 bases between the two ends. This CDR3 contains 15 residues. CDR3 amino acids: CASSLADLAANEQFF. CDR3 DNA: TGCGCCAGCAGCTTGGCCGACTTGGCAGCGAATGAGCAGTTCTTC.

The chain combines TRBV9 with TRBJ2-7; 7 bases align to TRBD1. This CDR3 is built from 16 residues. Losses at the gene ends were 0 bases for V and 1 base for J; bases not matched to a gene: 7. Germline CDR1 is SGDLS and CDR2 is YYNGEE. The CDR3 DNA reads TGTGCCAGCAGCGTAGGGGGACAGCCTATGTCCTACGAGCAGTACTTC. Protein: CASSVGGQPMSYEQYF. The variable domain in full, completed from reference TRBV9 and TRBJ2-7, reads DSGVTQTPKHLITATGQRVTLRCSPRSGDLSVYWYQQSLDQGLQFLIQYYNGEERAKGNILERFSAQQFPDLHSELNLSSLELGDSALYFCASSVGGQPMSYEQYFGPGTRLTVT.

This clonotype was counted ten times or more. The chain recombines TRBV29-1 with TRBJ2-7; D call uncertain. The length of the CDR3 is 11 residues. CDR1 SQVTM and CDR2 ANQGSEA come from the germline V gene. With 4 bases removed from V and 0 bases from J, the gap between germline ends came to 4 bases. In DNA form, the CDR3 reads TGCAGCGTTGCTAGCTCCTACGAGCAGTACTTC. It translates to CSVASSYEQYF.